One sample yielded the 14 T cell receptor beta chains listed below, sequenced in a study of human T cells and chemical hapten exposure. Time point meaning: pre-sensitization, week 0. Treatment in this sample: therapeutic diphenylcyclopropenone sensitization with weekly scalp DPC. MiXCR was run by TCRdb on the RACE reads, yielding one entry per CDR3 protein. The repertoire holds approximately 400,000 distinct CDR3 sequences, with roughly 5% as singletons. This material consisted of whole blood, taken in connection with sensitization to the hapten diphenylcyclopropenone (DPC). The receptors come from a woman aged 50 to 65 with alopecia areata. Some clones in this sample may be carry-over from other donors' samples.

This clonotype was seen many times. This chain joins TRBV4-1 and TRBJ2-7, with no clear D. V was trimmed by 2 bases and J by 3 bases, leaving 14 bases between them. Germline V gives CDR1 MGHRA, CDR2 YSYEKL. CDR3 length: 15 residues. The CDR3 DNA is TGCGCCAGCAGCCAAACCCCCGGGTCCCACTACGAGCAGTACTTC. Translating it yields CASSQTPGSHYEQYF.

This clonotype was found a few times. J is TRBJ2-3 and V is TRBV29-1; unclear D gene. Germline assignment: CDR1 SQVTM and CDR2 ANQGSEA. The CDR3 consists of 12 residues. Trimming shortened V by 1 base and J by 3 bases, and 5 bases separated the two germline ends. For the CDR3, the DNA is TGCAGCGTTGAAGGTAGGACAGATACGCAGTATTTT. It yields the protein CSVEGRTDTQYF.

The V and J genes are TRBV12-3 or TRBV12-4 and TRBJ2-1; possibly TRBD2 for D (5 bases). The CDR3 has 12 residues. V was trimmed by 8 bases and J by 6 bases, leaving 11 bases between them. The CDR3 protein is CASLVAGNEQFF. The CDR3 coding sequence is TGTGCCAGCCTGGTCGCGGGCAATGAGCAGTTCTTC.

This sequence joins TRBV7-2 and TRBJ2-1, with D perhaps matching TRBD2 (5 bases). There are 14 residues in the CDR3. Between the trimmed V and J ends, which lost 4 bases and 7 bases, there was a span of 14 bases. The germline gives CDR1 SGHTA, CDR2 FQGNSA. The CDR3 DNA reads TGTGCCAGCAGCTCGAGGGTGGTGGCGAATGAGCAGTTCTTC. Its translation is CASSSRVVANEQFF.

This clonotype occurred many times. This chain connects TRBV6-1 to TRBJ2-4; D gene unclear. The CDR3 loop spans 13 amino acids. In germline, CDR1 is MNHNS, CDR2 SASEGT. V lost 6 bases, J lost 0 bases, and 6 bases lay in between. In DNA form, the CDR3 reads TGTGCCAGCAGGGAGCTAGCCAAAAACATTCAGTACTTC. Translating it yields CASRELAKNIQYF.

There are many counts of this clonotype. The chain's CDR3 is CASSSGRVGGIDTQYF. The CDR3 nucleotides are TGTGCCAGCAGTTCCGGACGGGTTGGGGGGATAGATACGCAGTATTTT. The chain has TRBV27 and TRBJ2-3; maybe TRBD2 (6 bases). This CDR3 is 16 amino acids long. CDR1 is MNHEY and CDR2 is SMNVEV in the germline V gene (reference sequence). Trimming took 4 bases from V and 5 from J, leaving 19 bases between them.

This clonotype was counted ten times or more. The chain carries TRBV5-1 and TRBJ2-1; 9 bases fit TRBD2. CDR3 length: 16 amino acids. V was clipped by 4 bases and J by 2 bases; unmatched bases: 7. Germline CDR1 reads SGHRS; CDR2 reads YFSETQ. This CDR3 reads CASSVQTSGAYNEQFF. CDR3 sequence (DNA): TGCGCCAGCAGCGTACAGACTAGCGGAGCCTACAATGAGCAGTTCTTC.

This clonotype was counted between two and nine times. Here the CDR3 reads CASSELQLYNEQFF. CDR3 nucleotides: TGTGCCAGCAGTGAACTTCAGCTCTACAATGAGCAGTTCTTC. The chain links TRBV2 to TRBJ2-1; D gene unclear. The V end was cut by 2 bases, the J end by 3 bases, with 8 bases between. CDR3 length: 14 residues. Germline V CDR1 and CDR2: SNHLY, FYNNEI.

With regard to this clonotype: Being one base from a much bigger clone, this may be a read error. The chain carries TRBV18 and TRBJ1-4, with D maybe TRBD1 (6 bases). The CDR3 runs 14 residues. Per the germline V gene, CDR1 is KGHSH and CDR2 is LQKENI. Trimming shortened V by 6 bases and J by 7 bases, and 15 bases separated the two germline ends. The CDR3 reads CASSLDRCSEKLFF. CDR3 nucleotide sequence: TGTGCCAGCTCCCTCGACAGGTGCAGTGAAAAACTGTTTTTT.

This clonotype was counted ten times or more. The V gene is TRBV7-2, the J gene TRBJ2-7; 10 bases map to TRBD2. Per the germline V gene, CDR1 is SGHTA and CDR2 is FQGNSA. After removal of 2 bases from V and 5 bases from J, the junction contained 6 bases not matched to a gene. The CDR3 length is 15 residues. The CDR3 here is CASSLSPGLAHEQYF. The DNA of the CDR3 is TGTGCCAGCAGCTTATCCCCGGGACTAGCGCACGAGCAGTACTTC.

The chain is built from TRBV20-1 and TRBJ2-7; 8 bases map to TRBD1. V gave up 5 bases and J gave up 7 bases; unmatched junction bases: 13. This CDR3 has 14 amino acids. Looked up from germline, CDR1 is DFQATT and CDR2 is SNEGSKA (reference sequence). CDR3 amino acids: CSAGGSPTGGEQYF. CDR3 in DNA: TGCAGTGCTGGGGGGAGCCCAACAGGGGGAGAGCAGTACTTC.

In this sample, this clonotype turned up a few times. This chain joins TRBV12-3 or TRBV12-4 and TRBJ1-3, with a weak D call TRBD1 (5 bases). Trimming took 1 base from V and 3 from J, leaving 10 bases between them. The CDR3 runs 15 residues. This chain's CDR3 is CASSLEEGFGNTIYF. CDR3 DNA: TGTGCCAGCAGTTTAGAAGAGGGGTTTGGAAACACCATATATTTT.

This clonotype was found a few times. This chain links TRBV12-3 or TRBV12-4 with TRBJ2-2; 7 bases match TRBD1. This CDR3 comprises 15 residues. V shed 2 bases and J 1 base; nucleotides not matched to a gene: 1. The CDR3 bases are TGTGCCAGCAGTTTACACAGGGGGAACACCGGGGAGCTGTTTTTT. Its protein is CASSLHRGNTGELFF.

At least ten counts were recorded for this clonotype. The CDR3 protein is CASSVGESNQPQHF. The CDR3, as DNA: TGTGCCAGCAGCGTAGGGGAGAGCAATCAGCCCCAGCATTTT. The chain carries TRBV9 and TRBJ1-5; D call uncertain. Deletions cut 0 bases from V and 1 base from J, with 5 bases between. CDR1 is SGDLS and CDR2 is YYNGEE in the germline V gene. This CDR3 spans 14 amino acids.